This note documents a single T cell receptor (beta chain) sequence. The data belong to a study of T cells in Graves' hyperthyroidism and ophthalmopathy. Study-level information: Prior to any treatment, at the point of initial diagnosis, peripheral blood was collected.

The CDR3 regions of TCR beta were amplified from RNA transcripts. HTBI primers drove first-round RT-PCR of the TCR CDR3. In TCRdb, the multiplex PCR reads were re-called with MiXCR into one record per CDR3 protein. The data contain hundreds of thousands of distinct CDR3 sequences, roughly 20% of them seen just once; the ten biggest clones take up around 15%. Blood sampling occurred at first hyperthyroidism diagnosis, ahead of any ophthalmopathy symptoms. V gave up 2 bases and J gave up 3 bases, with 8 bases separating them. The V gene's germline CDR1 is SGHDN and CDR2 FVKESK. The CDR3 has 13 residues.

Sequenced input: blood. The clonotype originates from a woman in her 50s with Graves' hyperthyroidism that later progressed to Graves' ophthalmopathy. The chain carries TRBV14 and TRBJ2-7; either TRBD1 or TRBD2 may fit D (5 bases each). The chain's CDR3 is CASSQWGNYEQYF. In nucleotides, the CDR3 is TGTGCCAGCAGCCAATGGGGGAACTACGAGCAGTACTTC.